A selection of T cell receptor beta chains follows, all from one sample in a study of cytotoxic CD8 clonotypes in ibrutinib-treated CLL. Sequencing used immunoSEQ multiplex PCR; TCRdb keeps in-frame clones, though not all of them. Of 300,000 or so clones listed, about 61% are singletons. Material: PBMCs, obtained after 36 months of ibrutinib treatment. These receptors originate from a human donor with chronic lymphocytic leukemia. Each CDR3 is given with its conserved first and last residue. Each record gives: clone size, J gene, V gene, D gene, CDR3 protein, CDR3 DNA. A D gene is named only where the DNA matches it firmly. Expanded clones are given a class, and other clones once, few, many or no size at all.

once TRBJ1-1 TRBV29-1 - CSVEARANTEAFF TGCAGCGTTGAGGCACGGGCGAACACTGAAGCTTTCTTT
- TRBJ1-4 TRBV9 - CASSPPTALGEKLFF TGTGCCAGCAGTCCTCCTACCGCCCTCGGTGAAAAACTGTTTTTT
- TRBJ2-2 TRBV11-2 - CASSFGGNTGELFF TGTGCCAGCAGCTTCGGGGGGAACACCGGGGAGCTGTTTTTT
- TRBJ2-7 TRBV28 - CASKGLGVAYEQYF TGTGCCAGCAAGGGGCTGGGCGTCGCCTACGAGCAGTACTTC
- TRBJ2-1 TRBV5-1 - CASSLLSYDEQFF TGCGCCAGCAGCTTGCTTAGTTACGATGAGCAGTTCTTC
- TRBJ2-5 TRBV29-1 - CSVVTRRGRETQYF TGCAGCGTTGTAACGCGGAGGGGGCGAGAGACCCAGTACTTC
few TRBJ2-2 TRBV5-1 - CASSLAPGRRELFF TGCGCCAGCAGCTTGGCCCCCGGCAGACGGGAGCTGTTTTTT
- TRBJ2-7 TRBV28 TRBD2 CASSYGLAKRGEQYF TGTGCCAGCAGTTACGGACTAGCCAAGCGGGGGGAGCAGTACTTC
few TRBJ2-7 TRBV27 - CASMALSSYEQYF TGTGCCAGCATGGCGCTAAGCTCCTACGAGCAGTACTTC
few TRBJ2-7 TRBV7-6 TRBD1 CASSLYRGAYEQYF TGTGCCAGCAGCTTATACAGGGGAGCCTACGAGCAGTACTTC
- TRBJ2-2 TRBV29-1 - CSVMDGTGELFF TGCAGCGTTATGGACGGCACCGGGGAGCTGTTTTTT
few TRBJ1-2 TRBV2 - CASRDSRANYGYTF TGTGCCAGCAGGGACAGCCGGGCTAACTATGGCTACACCTTC
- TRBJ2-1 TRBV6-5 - CASSSRTFSEQFF TGTGCCAGCAGTTCTCGGACTTTCAGTGAGCAGTTCTTC
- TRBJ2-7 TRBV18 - CASSRGTRYEQYF TGTGCCAGCTCACGCGGGACGAGATACGAGCAGTACTTC
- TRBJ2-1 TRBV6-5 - CASSYSLSAQQFF TGTGCCAGCAGTTACTCGTTAAGCGCTCAGCAGTTCTTC
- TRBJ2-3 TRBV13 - CASSPPPTGAQYF TGTGCCAGCAGCCCCCCCCCTACAGGAGCGCAGTATTTT